The entry that follows covers one T cell receptor beta chain sequence. The table lists this clone with many counts. There is no known antigen for this receptor. Base qualities are missing; no much larger clone stands one base away. Library preparation used the immunoSEQ multiplex PCR assay. For the multiplex PCR, a mixture combining 60 forward primers for TCR Vbeta segments and 13 reverse primers for TCR Jbeta segments was used. The CDR3 region of rearranged TCR beta genes was amplified from genomic DNA with a multiplex PCR assay. The Illumina HiSeq System was used to sequence the amplified TCR beta libraries as 87-base-pair reads. The authors processed their data as follows. A later analysis tallied 75 million to 85 million unique TCR beta chains across the 666 repertoires, and approximately 12 million of those chains were shared by two or more donors. To remove PCR and sequencing errors, raw reads were error-corrected and collapsed into unique sequences using a nearest-neighbor algorithm that merged closely related sequences. To assign V, D and J gene segments, CDR3 sequences were aligned to IMGT reference sequences. For a sequence to be retained, a match of at least six nucleotides was required to both a V gene segment and a J gene segment. A rearrangement counted as productive if the CDR3 had no stop codons and remained in frame with V and J, and every other rearrangement counted as non-productive. Following IMGT convention, CDR3 was defined as the stretch from the second conserved V-encoded cysteine to the conserved J-encoded phenylalanine. In an earlier analysis of roughly 610 of the donors, sequences lacking an unambiguous match to a single V gene segment were excluded. In an earlier analysis of approximately 560 of the donors, a V segment was called functional when productive rearrangements were above 56.7%, and segregating when the standard deviation between donors exceeded 5%. A statistical classification framework was built for diagnosing cytomegalovirus status from the catalog of TCR beta chain sequences. A later analysis assigned V and J genes by comparing TCR nucleotide sequences with IMGT/GENE-DB human TR gene sequences. Using the TCRdist pipeline, a later analysis assigned CDR3 sequences along with most-parsimonious VDJ recombination scenarios. In a later analysis, each TCR beta chain was defined by its CDR3 amino acid sequence together with its V-gene family, and reads without a unique V-gene family were excluded. In a later analysis, nearly 600 highly shared, low-generation-probability nucleotide sequences were removed to address suspected cross-contamination and a sequencing artifact. A later analysis calculated a clonal expansion index for each public chain from normalized within-repertoire ranks of inferred template counts. In a later analysis, generation probabilities were computed with a VDJ recombination model fitted to out-of-frame rearrangements, and the resulting probabilities were checked against IGoR. A later analysis scored TCR-TCR, TCR-HLA and TCR-CMV co-occurrence with hypergeometric tests, applying a repertoire-size bias correction to TCR pairs. False discovery rates were estimated in a later analysis by permuting HLA or CMV assignments 20 times. In a later analysis, co-occurring TCRs were grouped using DBSCAN, with TCRdist sequence similarity added in when clustering inside HLA-allele-positive subsets. Co-occurrence clustering excluded repertoires with fewer than 30,000 or more than 120,000 public chains, plus five with anomalous nucleotide sharing. What TCRdb holds here is the immuneACCESS table cut down to in-frame rearrangements. Part of the clones is not present; checked against another copy, under half of the missing clones reflect an unresolved V gene, and the others are unexplained. Clonal size and the V and J genes are those of that table, whereas D and trimming came from the DNA. This sample is represented by about 130,000 clones; around 9% of them were singletons. The biggest ten clones account for 5.5% of the sample.

Germline trimming: 10 bases from V, 6 bases from J; junction bases outside gene matches: 10. From the cysteine up to the phenylalanine, the CDR3 has a length of 13 residues. Here the CDR3 DNA is all that survives: 39 bases in frame from base 1. According to the germline V gene, CDR1 reads WSHSY and CDR2 reads SAAADI. The cohort consisted of 650 to 850 healthy bone marrow donors. All cohort members were sampled while nominally healthy, although unrecorded immune exposures were likely present. The donor was CMV seronegative and belonged to the group of 380 or so seronegative cohort members. A peripheral blood sample was provided by each donor, and peripheral blood mononuclear cells were used for TCR beta sequencing. Genomic DNA extraction from the blood cell samples was performed with the Qiagen DNeasy Blood Extraction Kit. This entry comes from a study of cytomegalovirus exposure and HLA in healthy donors (dated by TCRdb to the late 2010s). In terms of the full investigation: An earlier analysis of some 550 of the donors reported more than 250 Gb of sequence data and 100 million to 140 million unique TCR beta sequences from 150 million to 200 million T cells. Approximately 300 gigabases of sequencing data and about 92 million unique TCR sequences made up an early release that covered several hundred HLA-typed donors. Of the roughly 400 genotyped donors, roughly 80% fell in the genetic ancestry cluster associated with self-reported Caucasian donors. The study aimed to test whether signatures of past pathogen exposure could be identified by cataloging public T cell receptors. The study profiled the T cell repertoires of 666 subjects by immunosequencing and related them to cytomegalovirus serostatus. A separate validation cohort of over 95 different subjects was used in addition to the approximately 700-subject first cohort. To predict cytomegalovirus infection status, the study combined high-throughput TCR immunosequencing, statistical association of individual TCRs with disease status, and machine learning. A later analysis re-examined previously published TCR beta repertoires from just over 650 donors and added high-resolution HLA genotyping to investigate patterns of TCR occurrence. In the later analysis, no new phenotypic data were used to find candidate immune exposures; instead, reliance was placed on TCR beta sequences and their occurrence across donors. In an earlier analysis of 500 to 650 of the donors, high-throughput TCR beta sequencing was used to judge whether each TCR beta V gene segment behaved as functional or pseudogenic. Alongside the repertoire data, information on donor age, sex, ethnicity and CMV serostatus was compiled. A later genetic analysis used genome-wide SNP genotypes for about 65% of the 666 donors, treating that subset as a discovery cohort. Every discovery cohort repertoire had been produced on one sequencing platform. Both class I and class II loci were covered by HLA typing, at four-digit resolution. The number of donors typed differed by locus, with roughly 620-640 for A, B, C, DRB1 and DQB1, around 500 for DQA1, 600 to 610 for DPA1, and about 450 for DPB1. Four or five DR-DQ haplotypes were handled as single units for association and clustering, since linkage in the cohort was strong. Among some 400 genotyped donors of the cohort, an average of 235,054 unique TCR beta nucleotide sequences were sequenced per donor, roughly 18% of them non-productive. The paper as a whole reports these results and caveats: Because some donors lacked HLA typing at each locus, the association tests relied only on the typed subset. Compared with the approximately 710-donor mean, donors in an Asian-associated ancestry cluster had fewer N-insertions in productive TCRs, according to a later genetic analysis. When HLA alleles, especially DR and DQ, strongly co-occurred, TCR associations were difficult to assign to individual alleles. A later genetic analysis associated a missense DCLRE1C variant with V-gene and J-gene trimming of TCR beta chains, and an independent cohort replicated the association. In vitro tests confirmed that three of the cytomegalovirus-associated TCR beta chains recognize cytomegalovirus antigens. Most TCR sequences were observed very rarely across donors, whereas some public TCRs were present in many individuals. Linkage disequilibrium might explain the correlated functional status among segregating V segments, but an unknown experimental factor could not be ruled out. In a later analysis, HLA-associated TCR beta chains showed more clonal expansion and lower generation probabilities than non-associated chains that were equally common. The cohort was sequenced for TCR beta chains only, and without alpha or paired-chain data the features that could be detected were limited. The authors suggested that the approach could potentially be generalized to other disease states and immunological phenotypes. A cluster of highly shared sequence variants was judged likely to represent a technical artifact of the sequencing pipeline. According to a later analysis, most CMV-associated TCR beta chains appeared to be HLA-restricted, and the HLA associations seemed to be driven largely by CMV exposure. Because the 87-base-pair reads could not distinguish some IMGT-functional V segments, including TRBV6-2 and TRBV6-3, those segments were excluded. In a later analysis, some 18,000 TCR beta sequences were associated with specific HLA alleles at a false discovery rate of 0.05. In both the original and validation cohorts, the classifier was reported to diagnose cytomegalovirus status with high specificity and sensitivity. In an earlier analysis of fewer than 750 of the donors, most TCR beta V segments were observed in productive rearrangements about 87% or about 30% of the time, broadly matching IMGT annotations. A total of fewer than 200 TCR beta chains were listed by the study as associated with cytomegalovirus. Sequencing depth was assumed to be roughly uniform across donors in the presence/absence analyses, though that assumption may not hold. The only immune exposure information available for the cohort was CMV serostatus. In a later analysis, several top co-occurrence clusters were reported to appear linked to parvovirus B19, influenza, CMV and Epstein-Barr virus. A further reported finding was that TCR beta sequences accurately predicted the HLA-A and HLA-B alleles for most subjects in the first cohort. Because counts were too low, roughly 18 rarely observed V segments, including chromosome 9 orphons, were left out of the earlier analysis of 587 of the donors. In a later analysis, the rate of TCR association differed among HLA loci, with DRB1 alleles having the most associated TCRs and HLA-C alleles having the fewest.

This receptor chain uses TRBV10-2 and TRBJ1-1; a stretch of 8 junction bases matches TRBD1. This receptor was identified in a man aged 40-49 years in good health and CMV-seronegative. Source material: PBMCs. The DNA sequence is TGCGCCACCGAGGGGGACAGGAGGGCTGAAGCTTTCTTT. This yields the protein CATEGDRRAEAFF.